The 8 T cell receptor beta chains in this list originate from one sample, sequenced in a study of blood T cell repertoires in COVID-19. Only in-frame clones appear in the TCRdb table, and some are missing; sequencing was by immunoSEQ multiplex PCR. The top ten clones hold around 0.92% of a sample with under 400,000 clones, about 88% of them seen once. The sequencing input was PBMCs or T cells enriched from blood (not recorded which). The receptors stem from a woman aged 25-40 years who had been exposed to COVID-19.

The rearrangement joins TRBV29-1 to TRBJ2-7; TRBD2 is a possible D gene (6 bases). The CDR3 sequence is 11 residues long. Germline V gene sequence: CDR1 SQVTM, CDR2 ANQGSEA. The V end was cut by 1 base, the J end by 7 bases, with 8 bases between. For the CDR3, the DNA is TGCAGCGTTGAAGCTGGGAGGGAGCAGTACTTC. Translation: CSVEAGREQYF.

The chain links TRBV11-2 to TRBJ2-2, with 7 bases lining up with TRBD2. The junction had 6 bases not matched to a gene; V was cut back by 5 bases and J by 6 bases. The CDR3 consists of 14 residues. Germline CDR1 is SGHAT and CDR2 is FQNNGV. CDR3 residues: CASSNAGVSGELFF. The CDR3 nucleotides read TGTGCCAGCAGCAATGCGGGGGTCTCCGGGGAGCTGTTTTTT.

The chain uses TRBV7-8 and TRBJ1-4; tentatively, D is TRBD1 (5 bases). CDR1 is SGHVS, CDR2 FQNEAQ, per germline. The CDR3 consists of 15 residues. The V end was cut by 2 bases, the J end by 6 bases, with 13 bases between. For the CDR3, the DNA is TGTGCCAGCAGCTTATCTGGGGCAAAGGATGAAAAACTGTTTTTT. It specifies CASSLSGAKDEKLFF.

V is TRBV5-1 and J is TRBJ1-2; 7 bases fit TRBD1. From germline, CDR1 is SGHRS and CDR2 YFSETQ. This CDR3 has 12 residues. Losses at the gene ends were 2 bases for V and 5 bases for J; bases not matched to a gene: 0. CDR3 sequence (DNA): TGCGCCAGCAGCTTACAGGGGTATGGCTACACCTTC. It translates to CASSLQGYGYTF.

J is TRBJ1-1 and V is TRBV28, with 7 bases that match TRBD1. This CDR3 has 14 residues. Germline lookup yields CDR1 MDHEN and CDR2 SYDVKM. Trimming took 7 bases from V and 5 from J; bases not matched to a gene: 10. The CDR3 sequence: CASTNHRGGTEAFF. As DNA, the CDR3 is TGTGCCAGCACCAACCACAGGGGCGGTACTGAAGCTTTCTTT. Variable domain in full (rest from reference TRBV28 and TRBJ1-1): DVKVTQSSRYLVKRTGEKVFLECVQDMDHENMFWYRQDPGLGLRLIYFSYDVKMKEKGDIPEGYSVSREKKERFSLILESASTNQTSMYLCASTNHRGGTEAFFGQGTRLTVV.

This rearrangement joins TRBV30 to TRBJ1-1, with a weak D call TRBD1 (5 bases). The germline CDR1 and CDR2 sequences are GTSNPN and SVGIG (reference sequence). V shed 1 base and J shed 6 bases, with 21 bases lying between them. The CDR3 sequence is 16 residues long. The CDR3 spells CAWSGQAQELGAEAFF. The CDR3 nucleotides are TGTGCCTGGAGTGGACAAGCACAGGAGTTAGGGGCTGAAGCTTTCTTT.

The rearrangement links TRBV27 to TRBJ2-1; 13 bases are shared with TRBD2. Germline CDR1 is MNHEY and CDR2 is SMNVEV (reference sequence). The ends lost 5 bases at V and 0 bases at J; junction bases unmatched: 13. The CDR3 loop spans 20 amino acids. The CDR3 here is CASSTSAGLAGIFSYNEQFF. The DNA for the CDR3 is TGTGCCAGCAGTACCTCCGCGGGACTAGCGGGAATTTTCTCCTACAATGAGCAGTTCTTC.

This chain connects TRBV10-3 to TRBJ2-3; D perhaps matches TRBD2 (6 bases). The length of the CDR3 is 14 residues. The germline CDR1 and CDR2 sequences are ENHRY and SYGVKD. Trimming took 11 bases from V and 1 from J, leaving 16 bases between them. The CDR3 loop is CAVSGDSGTDTQYF. As DNA, the CDR3 is TGTGCCGTATCGGGAGACTCCGGCACAGATACGCAGTATTTT.